These T cell receptor beta chains were read from a single sample in a study of Tregs in tolerant kidney transplant recipients. The protocol was immunoSEQ multiplex PCR, while the TCRdb copy is restricted to in-frame clones and leaves out a portion. The repertoire holds about 64,000 clones, with about 87% as singletons. The specimen was CD4+ T cells from blood (PBMCs), collected 6 months after the transplant. The receptors shown here come from a human patient who received a combined kidney and bone marrow transplant. Certain T cells may be donor cells from the graft. Each CDR3 is given with its conserved first and last residue. D genes are given only for firm matches. A row's size may be missing; if present it is once, few, many or a size class.

-,TRBD2,TRBJ2-3,TRBV4-3,CASRVAAGGSTQYF,TGCGCCAGCAGAGTAGCAGCGGGAGGGAGTACGCAGTATTTT
-,TRBD1,TRBJ2-7,TRBV6-5,CASGNGQGAYEQYF,TGTGCCAGTGGAAACGGACAGGGGGCCTACGAGCAGTACTTC
-,-,TRBJ2-7,TRBV25-1,CASSERYEQYF,TGTGCCAGCAGTGAACGGTACGAGCAGTACTTC
-,-,TRBJ2-2,TRBV29-1,CSVEDRGVNTGELFF,TGCAGCGTTGAAGATCGTGGAGTGAACACCGGGGAGCTGTTTTTT
once,-,TRBJ2-2,TRBV11-1,CASSLARGTGELFF,TGTGCCAGCAGCTTAGCCCGGGGTACAGGGGAGCTGTTTTTT
-,-,TRBJ2-2,TRBV7-2,CASSSRSTGELFF,TGTGCCAGCAGCTCCCGGAGTACCGGGGAGCTGTTTTTT
-,TRBD1,TRBJ2-7,TRBV4-3,CASSPGTGSHEQYF,TGCGCCAGCAGCCCCGGGACAGGGTCCCACGAGCAGTACTTC
-,-,TRBJ2-2,TRBV27,CASSLFHETFPRTGELFF,TGTGCCAGCAGTTTATTCCACGAGACTTTCCCACGCACCGGGGAGCTGTTTTTT
-,-,TRBJ1-1,TRBV30,CAWRITRNTEAFF,TGTGCCTGGAGGATAACAAGGAACACTGAAGCTTTCTTT
-,-,TRBJ1-1,TRBV30,CAWSAEYRTADSKAFF,TGTGCCTGGAGTGCAGAATATCGGACAGCCGATTCTAAAGCTTTCTTT
-,-,TRBJ2-7,TRBV7-8,CASSLVFYRGTYEQYF,TGTGCCAGCAGCTTAGTTTTTTATAGGGGAACCTACGAGCAGTACTTC
-,TRBD1,TRBJ1-4,TRBV27,CASSPRTGTVEKLFF,TGTGCCAGCAGTCCTCGGACAGGGACGGTTGAAAAACTGTTTTTT
-,-,TRBJ2-7,TRBV4-1,CASSPPLGISPFEQYF,TGCGCCAGCAGCCCCCCCCTCGGGATATCCCCTTTCGAGCAGTACTTC
-,-,TRBJ2-1,TRBV5-1,CASSWDTQYNEQFF,TGCGCCAGCAGCTGGGACACGCAATACAATGAGCAGTTCTTC
few,-,TRBJ1-4,TRBV28,CASSRTLATNEKLFF,TGTGCCAGCAGTCGAACCTTAGCAACTAATGAAAAACTGTTTTTT
-,-,TRBJ2-2,TRBV19,CASSIGSLLGPSTGELFF,TGTGCCAGTAGTATAGGGAGCCTCTTAGGCCCCTCCACCGGGGAGCTGTTTTTT
-,TRBD1,TRBJ2-2,TRBV30,CAWSSGTANTGELFF,TGTGCCTGGAGTTCCGGGACAGCGAACACCGGGGAGCTGTTTTTT
-,TRBD1,TRBJ1-2,TRBV7-2,CASSFGTGVVVGYTF,TGTGCCAGCAGCTTCGGGACAGGGGTGGTAGTTGGCTACACCTTC
-,TRBD2,TRBJ2-2,TRBV5-4,CASAPRVAGLNTGELFF,TGTGCCAGCGCCCCAAGGGTAGCGGGGTTGAACACCGGGGAGCTGTTTTTT
-,TRBD2,TRBJ2-1,TRBV7-3,CASSPKKTSGTYNEQFF,TGTGCCAGCAGCCCTAAAAAGACTAGCGGGACTTACAATGAGCAGTTCTTC
-,TRBD2,TRBJ2-1,TRBV7-3,CASSLGGLATNEQFF,TGTGCCAGCAGCCTAGGAGGACTAGCTACTAATGAGCAGTTCTTC
-,TRBD2,TRBJ2-1,TRBV9,CASSAPLAGGPYNEQFF,TGTGCCAGCAGCGCCCCACTAGCGGGAGGGCCCTACAATGAGCAGTTCTTC
few,TRBD1,TRBJ2-1,TRBV19,CASSKGGTGALNEQFF,TGTGCCAGTAGTAAAGGGGGGACAGGGGCCCTCAATGAGCAGTTCTTC
-,-,TRBJ1-1,TRBV28,CASSLQNTEAFF,TGTGCCAGCAGTTTACAGAACACTGAAGCTTTCTTT
few,-,TRBJ1-3,TRBV6-1,CASTGGHIDTIYF,TGTGCCAGCACCGGGGGTCATATAGACACCATATATTTT
-,TRBD1,TRBJ1-4,TRBV11-2,CASTPDRAGEKLFF,TGTGCCAGCACCCCGGACAGGGCGGGGGAAAAACTGTTTTTT
-,-,TRBJ1-6,TRBV7-9,CASSPNNSPLHF,TGTGCCAGCAGCCCCAATAATTCACCCCTCCACTTT
-,TRBD2,TRBJ2-3,TRBV7-2,CASSLETPSGGALDTQYF,TGTGCCAGCAGCTTAGAGACCCCTAGCGGGGGGGCGTTAGATACGCAGTATTTT
-,TRBD1,TRBJ2-1,TRBV14,CASSQRGQGAYNEQFF,TGTGCCAGCAGCCAAAGAGGACAGGGGGCCTACAATGAGCAGTTCTTC
-,TRBD2,TRBJ2-3,TRBV9,CASSVGGGADTQYF,TGTGCCAGCAGCGTGGGGGGAGGGGCAGATACGCAGTATTTT
-,TRBD1,TRBJ2-3,TRBV7-2,CASSLTGQRSTDTQYF,TGTGCCAGCAGCTTGACGGGACAGAGGAGCACAGATACGCAGTATTTT
-,-,TRBJ2-7,TRBV7-2,CASSLNRGPYEQYF,TGTGCCAGCAGCTTAAATCGAGGGCCTTACGAGCAGTACTTC
-,-,TRBJ2-5,TRBV5-4,CASSLDRSSQETQYF,TGTGCCAGCAGCCTAGACAGAAGTTCACAAGAGACCCAGTACTTC
few,TRBD1,TRBJ1-1,TRBV19,CASSIGTGIGNTEAFF,TGTGCCAGTAGTATAGGGACAGGGATCGGGAACACTGAAGCTTTCTTT
-,-,TRBJ2-6,TRBV7-2,CASSPKNPLSSGANVLTF,TGTGCCAGCAGCCCGAAGAACCCCCTCAGCTCTGGGGCCAACGTCCTGACTTTC
-,TRBD1,TRBJ1-2,TRBV9,CASSVAPSSRGHLGGYTF,TGTGCCAGCAGCGTAGCTCCCTCTTCCAGGGGGCACCTAGGAGGCTACACCTTC
-,-,TRBJ1-1,TRBV7-8,CASSLAPSGTEAFF,TGTGCCAGCAGCTTAGCCCCCTCGGGTACTGAAGCTTTCTTT
-,-,TRBJ1-4,TRBV7-2,CASSSGFANEKLFF,TGTGCCAGCAGCTCAGGGTTTGCTAATGAAAAACTGTTTTTT
-,-,TRBJ1-5,TRBV5-6,CASSPRPEQPQHF,TGTGCCAGCAGCCCCCGACCGGAGCAGCCCCAGCATTTT
-,-,TRBJ1-5,TRBV11-3,CASSPDSSNQPQHF,TGTGCCAGCAGCCCGGACTCAAGCAATCAGCCCCAGCATTTT
-,-,TRBJ2-7,TRBV30,CAWGRLWGGSYEQYF,TGTGCCTGGGGACGACTTTGGGGAGGCTCCTACGAGCAGTACTTC
-,TRBD1,TRBJ2-1,TRBV5-1,CASSFPQGWDNEQFF,TGCGCCAGCAGCTTTCCACAGGGGTGGGACAATGAGCAGTTCTTC
few,TRBD1,TRBJ2-1,TRBV19,CASSMQGGRGVHEQFF,TGTGCCAGTAGTATGCAAGGGGGCCGTGGGGTTCATGAGCAGTTCTTC
-,-,TRBJ1-1,TRBV11-3,CASSLLRSGYTEAFF,TGTGCCAGCAGCTTATTGCGGTCCGGGTACACTGAAGCTTTCTTT
-,TRBD2,TRBJ2-7,TRBV4-1,CASSLELAGGYEQYF,TGCGCCAGCAGCCTAGAACTAGCGGGGGGGTACGAGCAGTACTTC
-,-,TRBJ1-5,TRBV4-1,CASSRQGSNQPQHF,TGCGCCAGCAGTAGGCAGGGAAGCAATCAGCCCCAGCATTTT
-,TRBD2,TRBJ2-1,TRBV4-1,CASSQGLRGRAKFF,TGCGCCAGCAGCCAAGGACTTCGAGGGAGGGCCAAGTTCTTC
-,-,TRBJ1-5,TRBV19,CASSGGGNQPQHF,TGTGCCAGTTCGGGGGGGGGCAATCAGCCCCAGCATTTT
-,-,TRBJ1-3,TRBV28,CASSLLGAVSGNTIYF,TGTGCCAGCAGTCTCCTGGGGGCCGTCTCTGGAAACACCATATATTTT